Sequencing of this T cell receptor beta chain was carried out in a study of CD4 T cells in relation to SARS-CoV-2 and coronaviruses. Study context: The restricting HLA molecule for shared crossreactive spike epitopes was mapped.

Some clones are missing from TCRdb's copy, which holds only in-frame ones; the method was immunoSEQ multiplex PCR. The repertoire holds around 24,000 clones, with about 76% as singletons. The V gene end was trimmed by 7 bases and the J gene end by 6 bases; junction bases not matched to a gene: 8. The CDR3 has 15 amino acids. CDR1 MNHEY and CDR2 SVGAGI come from the germline V gene. CD4+ T cells from unexposed donors were obtained before the COVID-19 pandemic (2011-2018). The cells were cultured for about ten days before CD4+ T cells were isolated. Cultures held a few million PBMCs per well with around 9.4 IU/ml IL-2. As regards this clone: Its matching antigen is unknown.

The chain employs TRBV6-5 and TRBJ1-5; 11 bases agree with TRBD1. Input material: CD4+ T cells from PBMCs, cultured in vitro. The clonotype comes from a human donor in good health. CDR3 in amino acids: CASTDRGRFSQPQHF. The CDR3 DNA reads TGTGCCAGCACGGACAGGGGGCGCTTCTCTCAGCCCCAGCATTTT.